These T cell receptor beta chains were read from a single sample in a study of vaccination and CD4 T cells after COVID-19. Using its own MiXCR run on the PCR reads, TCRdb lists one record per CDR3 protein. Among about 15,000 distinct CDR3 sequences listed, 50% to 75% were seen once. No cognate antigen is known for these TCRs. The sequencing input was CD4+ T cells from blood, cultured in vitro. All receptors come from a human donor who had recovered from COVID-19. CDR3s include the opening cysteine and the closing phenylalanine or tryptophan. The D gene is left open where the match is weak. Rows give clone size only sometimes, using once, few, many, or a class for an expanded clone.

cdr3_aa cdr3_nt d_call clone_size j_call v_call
CSGQYGDYGYTF TGCAGCGGACAGTACGGTGACTATGGCTACACCTTC NA once TRBJ1-2 TRBV29-1
CASSATGTGFHTEAFF TGCGCCAGCAGTGCCACCGGGACAGGGTTCCACACTGAAGCTTTCTTT TRBD1 once TRBJ1-1 TRBV10-2
CASRTGPGNTIYF TGTGCCAGTAGGACAGGGCCTGGAAACACCATATATTTT TRBD1 NA TRBJ1-3 TRBV19
CATSSWGANNEQFF TGTGCCACCTCAAGTTGGGGGGCCAACAATGAGCAGTTCTTC NA NA TRBJ2-1 TRBV24-1
CASSQQGAPSGYTF TGTGCCAGCAGTCAACAGGGGGCGCCATCCGGCTACACCTTC TRBD1 few TRBJ1-2 TRBV27
CASSNQAPGELFF TGTGCCAGTAGTAACCAGGCCCCCGGGGAGCTGTTTTTT NA NA TRBJ2-2 TRBV19
CASFAGQGAYTEAFF TGTGCCAGCTTCGCAGGGCAGGGAGCCTACACTGAAGCTTTCTTT NA NA TRBJ1-1 TRBV5-5
CASSHRDRDSGNTIYF TGCGCCAGCAGCCATCGGGACAGGGACTCTGGAAACACCATATATTTT TRBD1 NA TRBJ1-3 TRBV4-1
CASSLFRGSNTGELFF TGTGCCAGCAGCCTCTTTCGAGGTTCGAACACCGGGGAGCTGTTTTTT NA NA TRBJ2-2 TRBV11-1
CSASFEGTGGGYEQYF TGCAGTGCTAGTTTCGAGGGGACAGGGGGCGGTTACGAGCAGTACTTC TRBD1 once TRBJ2-7 TRBV20-1
CSAPDRDNEKLFF TGCAGTGCTCCTGACAGGGATAATGAAAAACTGTTTTTT TRBD1 NA TRBJ1-4 TRBV20-1
CASRGTYGYTF TGTGCCAGTCGGGGCACCTATGGCTACACCTTC NA NA TRBJ1-2 TRBV19
CASSSRLAGNEQFF TGTGCCAGCAGCTCTCGACTAGCTGGCAATGAGCAGTTCTTC TRBD2 NA TRBJ2-1 TRBV7-2